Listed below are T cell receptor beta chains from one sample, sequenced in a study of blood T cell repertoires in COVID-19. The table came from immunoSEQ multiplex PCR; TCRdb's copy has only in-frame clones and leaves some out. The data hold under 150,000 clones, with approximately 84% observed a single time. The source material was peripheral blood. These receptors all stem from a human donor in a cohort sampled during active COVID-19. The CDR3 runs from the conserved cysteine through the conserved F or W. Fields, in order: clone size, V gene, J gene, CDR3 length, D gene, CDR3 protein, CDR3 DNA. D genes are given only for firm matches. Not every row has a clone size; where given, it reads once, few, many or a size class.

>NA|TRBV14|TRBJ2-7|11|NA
CASSHTGEQYF
TGTGCCAGCAGCCATACGGGGGAGCAGTACTTC
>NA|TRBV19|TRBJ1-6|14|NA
CASSASQVNSPLHF
TGTGCCAGTAGCGCTAGCCAGGTTAATTCACCCCTCCACTTT
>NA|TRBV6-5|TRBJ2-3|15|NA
CASSYRGGNLDTQYF
TGTGCCAGCAGTTACAGGGGTGGTAATTTAGATACGCAGTATTTT
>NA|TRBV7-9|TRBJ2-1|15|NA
CASSATRGYYNEQFF
TGTGCCAGCAGCGCCACTCGCGGGTACTACAATGAGCAGTTCTTC
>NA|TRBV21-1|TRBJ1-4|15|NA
CASRGPGLLGEKLFF
TGTGCCAGCAGGGGGCCGGGACTCCTGGGTGAAAAACTGTTTTTT
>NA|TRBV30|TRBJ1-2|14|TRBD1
CAWGGTGGVYGYTF
TGTGCCTGGGGGGGGACAGGGGGCGTTTATGGCTACACCTTC
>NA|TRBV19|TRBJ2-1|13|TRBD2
CASSPPGGYEQFF
TGTGCCAGTAGCCCCCCGGGGGGTTATGAGCAGTTCTTC
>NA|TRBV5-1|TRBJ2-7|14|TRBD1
CASSWTSGQTEQYF
TGCGCCAGCAGCTGGACCTCGGGACAGACTGAGCAGTACTTC
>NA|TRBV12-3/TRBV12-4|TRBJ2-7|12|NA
CATAGTYYEQYF
TGTGCCACTGCTGGGACATACTACGAGCAGTACTTC
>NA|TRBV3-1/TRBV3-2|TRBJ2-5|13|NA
CASSQGAPETQYF
TGTGCCAGCAGCCAGGGGGCCCCAGAGACCCAGTACTTC
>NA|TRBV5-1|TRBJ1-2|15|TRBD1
CASSLAQGQGLGYTF
TGCGCCAGCAGCTTGGCCCAGGGACAGGGTTTAGGCTACACCTTC
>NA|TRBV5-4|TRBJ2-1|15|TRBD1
CASSPGGRSYNEQFF
TGTGCCAGCAGCCCAGGGGGCAGGTCCTACAATGAGCAGTTCTTC
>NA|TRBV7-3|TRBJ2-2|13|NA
CASSLVDTGELFF
TGTGCCAGCAGCTTAGTAGACACCGGGGAGCTGTTTTTT
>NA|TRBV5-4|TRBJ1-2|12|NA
CASSQTAGGYTF
TGTGCCAGCAGCCAAACCGCCGGTGGCTACACCTTC
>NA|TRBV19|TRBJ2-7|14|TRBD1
CASSTGTATYEQYF
TGTGCCAGTAGTACCGGGACAGCTACCTACGAGCAGTACTTC
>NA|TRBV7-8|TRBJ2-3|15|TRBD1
CASSLGDRDTDTQYF
TGTGCCAGCAGCTTAGGAGACAGGGACACAGATACGCAGTATTTT
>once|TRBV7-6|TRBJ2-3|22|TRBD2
CASSQPPQGGGARAFQTDTQYF
TGTGCCAGCAGCCAACCGCCCCAAGGCGGGGGGGCGCGAGCTTTTCAGACAGATACGCAGTATTTT
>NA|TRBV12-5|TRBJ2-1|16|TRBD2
CASGRGGQETYNEQFF
TGTGCTAGTGGTCGCGGGGGGCAGGAGACCTACAATGAGCAGTTCTTC
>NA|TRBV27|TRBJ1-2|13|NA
CASSFTGSNGYTF
TGTGCCAGCAGCTTTACAGGGTCAAATGGCTACACCTTC
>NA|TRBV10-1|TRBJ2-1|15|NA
CASSEYGRAPNEQFF
TGCGCCAGCAGTGAGTATGGCAGGGCCCCCAATGAGCAGTTCTTC
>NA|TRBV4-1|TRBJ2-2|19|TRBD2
CASSLGQRGAITNTGELFF
TGCGCCAGCAGCCTCGGCCAGCGGGGGGCCATAACGAACACCGGGGAGCTGTTTTTT
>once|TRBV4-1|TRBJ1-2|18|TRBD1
CASSRGPLTIGGNYGYTF
TGCGCCAGCAGCCGAGGTCCCCTCACGATAGGGGGCAACTATGGCTACACCTTC
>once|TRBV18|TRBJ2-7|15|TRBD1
CASSPQGAGGLEQYF
TGTGCCAGCTCACCCCAGGGGGCTGGAGGTCTGGAGCAGTACTTC
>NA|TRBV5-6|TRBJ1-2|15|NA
CASSPLSRPNYGYTF
TGTGCCAGCAGCCCCCTAAGCAGGCCCAACTATGGCTACACCTTC
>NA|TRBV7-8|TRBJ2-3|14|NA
CASSNRGAGDTQYF
TGTGCCAGCAGCAATCGGGGGGCCGGGGATACGCAGTATTTT
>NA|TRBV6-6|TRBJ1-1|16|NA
CASSYRPDSLNTEAFF
TGTGCCAGCAGTTACCGCCCGGACAGCTTGAACACTGAAGCTTTCTTT
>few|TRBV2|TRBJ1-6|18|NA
CASSETTAPSSYNSPLHF
TGTGCCAGCAGTGAAACCACAGCTCCGAGCTCCTATAATTCACCCCTCCACTTT
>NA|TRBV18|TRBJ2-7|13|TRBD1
CASSRTGAYEQYF
TGTGCCAGCTCACGGACAGGGGCCTACGAGCAGTACTTC
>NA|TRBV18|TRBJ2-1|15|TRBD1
CASSLRQGAYNEQFF
TGTGCCAGCTCACTTAGACAGGGGGCGTACAATGAGCAGTTCTTC
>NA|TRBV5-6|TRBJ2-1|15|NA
CASSLRQGLNNEQFF
TGTGCCAGCAGCTTGAGGCAGGGGTTGAACAATGAGCAGTTCTTC
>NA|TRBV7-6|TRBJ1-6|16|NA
CASSLAQGLGNSPLHF
TGTGCCAGCAGCTTAGCTCAGGGGTTGGGAAATTCACCCCTCCACTTT
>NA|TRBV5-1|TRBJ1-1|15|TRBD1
CASSPQGARNTEAFF
TGCGCCAGCAGCCCCCAGGGGGCTAGGAACACTGAAGCTTTCTTT
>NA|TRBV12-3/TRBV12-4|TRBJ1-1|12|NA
CASSPPGTEAFF
TGTGCCAGCAGTCCCCCGGGCACTGAAGCTTTCTTT
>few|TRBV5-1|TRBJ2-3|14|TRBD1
CASGRDRVPDTQYF
TGCGCCAGCGGCCGGGACAGGGTCCCAGATACGCAGTATTTT
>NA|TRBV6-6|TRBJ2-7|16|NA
CASSLILTGFSYEQYF
TGTGCCAGCAGTTTGATCCTGACAGGATTCTCCTACGAGCAGTACTTC
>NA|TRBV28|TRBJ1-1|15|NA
CASSQSGGMNTEAFF
TGTGCCAGCAGCCAGTCGGGGGGTATGAACACTGAAGCTTTCTTT
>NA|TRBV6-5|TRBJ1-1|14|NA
CASRRHDNIYEAFF
TGTGCCAGCAGACGCCACGACAATATATATGAAGCTTTCTTT
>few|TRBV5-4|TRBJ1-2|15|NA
CASSSGTSRWEGYTF
TGTGCCAGCAGCTCGGGGACAAGCCGGTGGGAGGGCTACACCTTC
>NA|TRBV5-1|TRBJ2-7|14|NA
CASSPFGDSYEQYF
TGCGCCAGCAGCCCATTTGGAGACTCCTACGAGCAGTACTTC
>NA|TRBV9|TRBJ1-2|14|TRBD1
CASSQGQASYGYTF
TGTGCCAGCAGCCAAGGACAGGCTAGCTATGGCTACACCTTC
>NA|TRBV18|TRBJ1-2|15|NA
CASSREAGWDYGYTF
TGTGCCAGCTCACGAGAGGCAGGGTGGGACTATGGCTACACCTTC
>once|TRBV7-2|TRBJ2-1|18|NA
CASSLGKGLILSYNEQFF
TGTGCCAGCAGCTTAGGAAAGGGGTTAATTCTCTCCTACAATGAGCAGTTCTTC
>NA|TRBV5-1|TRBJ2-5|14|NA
CASRSSGGQETQYF
TGCGCCAGCAGATCGTCCGGGGGACAAGAGACCCAGTACTTC
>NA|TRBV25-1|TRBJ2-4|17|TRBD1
CASSARGQGVAKNIQYF
TGTGCCAGCAGTGCAAGGGGACAGGGGGTAGCCAAAAACATTCAGTACTTC
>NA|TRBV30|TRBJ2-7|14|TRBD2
CAWKLAGGPYEQYF
TGTGCCTGGAAACTAGCGGGGGGGCCCTACGAGCAGTACTTC
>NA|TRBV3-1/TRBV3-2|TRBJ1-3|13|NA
CASSEVIGNTIYF
TGTGCCAGCAGCGAAGTTATAGGAAACACCATATATTTT
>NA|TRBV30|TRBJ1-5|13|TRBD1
CAWGTGSNQPQHF
TGTGCCTGGGGGACAGGAAGCAATCAGCCCCAGCATTTT
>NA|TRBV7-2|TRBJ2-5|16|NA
CASSLKVGGERETQYF
TGTGCCAGCAGCTTAAAGGTCGGGGGTGAAAGGGAGACCCAGTACTTC
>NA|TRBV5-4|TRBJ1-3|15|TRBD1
CASSLKGGVGNTIYF
TGTGCCAGCAGCTTGAAAGGGGGCGTCGGAAACACCATATATTTT